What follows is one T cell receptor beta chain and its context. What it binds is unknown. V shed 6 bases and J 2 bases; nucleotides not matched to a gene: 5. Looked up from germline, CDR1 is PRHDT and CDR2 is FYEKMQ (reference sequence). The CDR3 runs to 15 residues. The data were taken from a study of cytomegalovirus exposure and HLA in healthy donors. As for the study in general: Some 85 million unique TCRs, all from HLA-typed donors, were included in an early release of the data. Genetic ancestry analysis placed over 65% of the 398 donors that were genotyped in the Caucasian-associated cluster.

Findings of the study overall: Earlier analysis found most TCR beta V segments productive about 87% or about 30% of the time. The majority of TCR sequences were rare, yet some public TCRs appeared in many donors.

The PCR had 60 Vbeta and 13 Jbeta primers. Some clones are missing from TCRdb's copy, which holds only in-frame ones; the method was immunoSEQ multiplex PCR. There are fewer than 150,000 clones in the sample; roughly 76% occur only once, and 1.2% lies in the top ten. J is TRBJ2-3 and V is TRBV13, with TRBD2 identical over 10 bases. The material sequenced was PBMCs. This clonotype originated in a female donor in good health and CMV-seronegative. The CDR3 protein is CASRLAGAVTDTQYF. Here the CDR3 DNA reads TGTGCCAGCAGGCTAGCGGGAGCAGTCACAGATACGCAGTATTTT.